Included here is one T cell receptor (beta chain) sequence, with context. The data derive from a study of low-dose radiotherapy and immunotherapy resistance in tumors. Study-level information: Cohort 1 was given 0.5 Gy fractions every 2 weeks, 6.5 Gy in total.

Described time point: before trial treatment. The CDR3 spans 14 residues. Losses at the gene ends were 0 bases for V and 8 bases for J; bases not matched to a gene: 4. CDR1 is SEHNR, CDR2 FQNEAQ, per germline (reference sequence). Primers used for first-strand cDNA, a TRAV- and TRBV-specific set, covered both alpha and beta chains. TCR amplification involved around 22 PCR cycles with a constant-region primer and V-primer adapter. mRNA isolates were amplified via in vitro transcription. In TCRdb, the reads were re-called with MiXCR into one record per CDR3 protein. The sample yields under 90,000 distinct CDR3 sequences, roughly 30% seen once.

The rearrangement links TRBV7-9 to TRBJ2-1; 7 positions match TRBD2. The receptor was derived from a female donor with ovarian cancer. This specimen consisted of PBMCs, obtained before treatment. CDR3 DNA: TGTGCCAGCAGCTTAGCAGGACTAGGCTATGAGCAGTTCTTC. Protein product: CASSLAGLGYEQFF.